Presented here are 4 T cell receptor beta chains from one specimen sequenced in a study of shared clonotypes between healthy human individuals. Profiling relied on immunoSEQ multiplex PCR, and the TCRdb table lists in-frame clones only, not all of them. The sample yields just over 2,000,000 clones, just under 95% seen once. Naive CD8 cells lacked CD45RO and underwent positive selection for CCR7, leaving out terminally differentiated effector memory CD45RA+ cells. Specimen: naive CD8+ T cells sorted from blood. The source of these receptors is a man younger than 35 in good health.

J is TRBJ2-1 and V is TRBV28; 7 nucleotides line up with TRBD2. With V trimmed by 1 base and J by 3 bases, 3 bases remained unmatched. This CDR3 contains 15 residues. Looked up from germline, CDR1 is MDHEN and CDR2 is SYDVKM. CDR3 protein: CASSLSSGIYNEQFF. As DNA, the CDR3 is TGTGCCAGCAGTTTATCTAGCGGAATCTACAATGAGCAGTTCTTC. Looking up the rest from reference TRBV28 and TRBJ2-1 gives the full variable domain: DVKVTQSSRYLVKRTGEKVFLECVQDMDHENMFWYRQDPGLGLRLIYFSYDVKMKEKGDIPEGYSVSREKKERFSLILESASTNQTSMYLCASSLSSGIYNEQFFGPGTRLTVL.

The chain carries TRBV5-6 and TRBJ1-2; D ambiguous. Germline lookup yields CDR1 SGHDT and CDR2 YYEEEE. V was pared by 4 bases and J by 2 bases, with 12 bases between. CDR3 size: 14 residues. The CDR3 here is CASSPWTGNYGYTF. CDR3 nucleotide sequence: TGTGCCAGCAGCCCATGGACTGGGAACTATGGCTACACCTTC.

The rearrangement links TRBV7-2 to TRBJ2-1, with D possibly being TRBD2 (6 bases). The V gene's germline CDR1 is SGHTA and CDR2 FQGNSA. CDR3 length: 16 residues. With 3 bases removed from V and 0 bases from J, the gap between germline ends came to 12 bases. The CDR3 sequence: CASSFGTSPSYNEQFF. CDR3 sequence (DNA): TGTGCCAGCAGCTTCGGGACTTCCCCCTCCTACAATGAGCAGTTCTTC.

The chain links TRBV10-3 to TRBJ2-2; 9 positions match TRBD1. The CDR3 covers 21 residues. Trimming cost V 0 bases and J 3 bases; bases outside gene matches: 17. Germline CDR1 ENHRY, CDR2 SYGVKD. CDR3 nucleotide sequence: TGTGCCATCAGTGAGTCGGGCGGGACAGGGTTCCCCACCGTTTACACCGGGGAGCTGTTTTTT. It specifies CAISESGGTGFPTVYTGELFF.